The 19 T cell receptor beta chains reported below all come from one sample, sequenced in a study of cytotoxic CD8 clonotypes in ibrutinib-treated CLL. Clones were read by immunoSEQ multiplex PCR, and TCRdb kept only the in-frame ones, dropping some. The table lists about 140,000 clones, approximately 90% of them singletons. Source: PBMCs, taken after 12 months of ibrutinib treatment. These receptors came from a human donor with chronic lymphocytic leukemia.

The CDR3 nucleotides are TGTGCCAGCAGCCTCGGGAGCGGAGGGTCTGAGCAGTTCTTC. Protein: CASSLGSGGSEQFF. The chain has TRBV7-8 and TRBJ2-1; D possibly corresponds to TRBD2 (6 bases). Germline V gives CDR1 SGHVS, CDR2 FQNEAQ. Trimming pared 5 bases from V and 9 bases from J, leaving 17 bases between. This CDR3 has 14 amino acids.

V and J are TRBV7-9 and TRBJ2-5, with D perhaps matching TRBD2 (5 bases). The germline V and J ends were trimmed by 0 bases and 4 bases, with 15 bases remaining between them. CDR1 is SEHNR, CDR2 FQNEAQ, per germline (reference sequence). The CDR3 is made up of 16 amino acids. CDR3 nucleotide sequence: TGTGCCAGCAGCTTAGCGGGTGGGAGCTCACGAGAGACCCAGTACTTC. This encodes CASSLAGGSSRETQYF.

The J gene is TRBJ2-7, the V gene TRBV9, with 8 bases fitting TRBD1. Losses at the gene ends were 4 bases for V and 6 bases for J; bases not matched to a gene: 6. Germline loops: CDR1 SGDLS, CDR2 YYNGEE. This CDR3 spans 13 amino acids. The chain's CDR3 is CASSLDRGAEQYF. DNA for the CDR3: TGTGCCAGCAGCTTAGACAGGGGTGCCGAGCAGTACTTC.

The chain combines TRBV27 with TRBJ2-5, with unresolved D. V lost 5 bases and J 5 bases, leaving 12 bases between the germline ends. The CDR3 is 13 residues long. In germline, CDR1 is MNHEY, CDR2 SMNVEV (reference sequence). CDR3 residues: CASSSLARETQYF. CDR3 nucleotide sequence: TGTGCCAGCAGTAGCTTAGCACGGGAGACCCAGTACTTC.

The genes are TRBV4-2 and TRBJ2-7; 8 nucleotides match TRBD2. The trim removed 1 base at V and 6 bases at J, leaving 8 bases unmatched. Germline V CDR1 and CDR2: LGHNA, YNFKEQ. This CDR3 has 15 residues. The chain's CDR3 is CASSQAALSGAEQYF. For the CDR3, the DNA is TGTGCCAGCAGCCAAGCCGCACTTAGCGGGGCCGAGCAGTACTTC.

Only one count was recorded for this clone. This chain joins TRBV7-9 and TRBJ2-7, with D unresolved. Trimming pared 4 bases from V and 0 bases from J, leaving 7 bases between. This CDR3 has 13 amino acids. The germline V gene has CDR1 SEHNR and CDR2 FQNEAQ (reference sequence). The CDR3 region has the DNA TGTGCCAGCAGCTCCGCTGGCTCCTACGAGCAGTACTTC. Translated: CASSSAGSYEQYF. The full variable domain, completed using reference TRBV7-9 and TRBJ2-7, is DTGVSQNPRHKITKRGQNVTFRCDPISEHNRLYWYRQTLGQGPEFLTYFQNEAQLEKSRLLSDRFSAERPKGSFSTLEIQRTEQGDSAMYLCASSSAGSYEQYFGPGTRLTVT.

V usage is TRBV7-9 and J usage is TRBJ2-5; no firm D call. The CDR3 has 14 amino acids. Looked up from germline, CDR1 is SEHNR and CDR2 is FQNEAQ (reference sequence). V was clipped by 2 bases and J by 2 bases, with 9 bases between them. The CDR3 here is CASSLLTPQETQYF. The CDR3 DNA reads as TGTGCCAGCAGCTTACTGACGCCGCAAGAGACCCAGTACTTC.

J is TRBJ2-6 and V is TRBV4-1, with D possibly being TRBD2 (7 bases). The CDR3 runs to 18 residues. Trimming cost V 0 bases and J 2 bases, with 14 bases left between them. CDR1 and CDR2 from the germline V gene are MGHRA and YSYEKL. Here the CDR3 reads CASSQDSGGVTGANVLTF. The CDR3 nucleotides read TGCGCCAGCAGCCAAGATTCGGGGGGCGTCACTGGGGCCAACGTCCTGACTTTC.

This chain joins TRBV7-9 and TRBJ2-5; no clear D. CDR3 length: 14 residues. Germline loops: CDR1 SEHNR, CDR2 FQNEAQ (reference sequence). V was trimmed by 2 bases and J by 2 bases, leaving 9 bases between them. CDR3 DNA: TGTGCCAGCAGCTTAAATCCAGTACAAGAGACCCAGTACTTC. Protein product: CASSLNPVQETQYF.

The chain combines TRBV5-4 with TRBJ2-7; D is unresolved. Trimming pared 1 base from V and 5 bases from J, leaving 10 bases between. Germline CDR1 and CDR2: SGHNT and YYREEE (reference sequence). This CDR3 contains 13 residues. The CDR3 loop reads CASSLSFLDEQYF. As DNA, the CDR3 is TGTGCCAGCAGCTTGTCTTTTCTCGACGAGCAGTACTTC.

The chain carries TRBV11-2 and TRBJ2-4; D remains ambiguous. Germline loops: CDR1 SGHAT, CDR2 FQNNGV. The CDR3 runs 11 residues. Trimming pared 4 bases from V and 4 bases from J, leaving 2 bases between. The CDR3 is CASSSKNIQYF. DNA for the CDR3: TGTGCCAGCAGCTCGAAAAACATTCAGTACTTC.

The chain carries TRBV7-2 and TRBJ1-1; D is undetermined. CDR3 length equals 12 residues. CDR1 is SGHTA and CDR2 is FQGNSA in the germline V gene. The ends were cut back, 5 bases at V and 7 bases at J, with 11 bases in the middle. The CDR3 here is CASSPYNSEAFF. CDR3 bases: TGTGCCAGCAGCCCCTATAATAGTGAAGCTTTCTTT.

The chain couples TRBV10-3 to TRBJ2-5; no firm D call. This CDR3 comprises 11 residues. The germline gives CDR1 ENHRY, CDR2 SYGVKD. Trimming pared 11 bases from V and 5 bases from J, leaving 12 bases between. CDR3: CAVASRETQYF. CDR3 DNA: TGTGCCGTCGCTAGTCGTGAGACCCAGTACTTC.

The CDR3 protein is CASSESGSGRACYEQYF. Written as DNA, the CDR3 is TGCGCCAGCAGTGAGTCAGGTAGCGGGAGGGCCTGTTACGAGCAGTACTTC. The V call is TRBV10-1, the J call TRBJ2-7, with 11 positions matching TRBD2. Germline values: CDR1 WNHNN, CDR2 SYGVQD (reference sequence). The ends lost 0 bases at V and 4 bases at J; junction bases unmatched: 8. The CDR3 contains 17 residues.

The V and J genes are TRBV2 and TRBJ2-2; 7 nucleotides line up with TRBD2. CDR1 is SNHLY and CDR2 is FYNNEI in the germline V gene. CDR3 size: 16 residues. Trimming at V came to 3 bases and at J to 0 bases, leaving 4 bases not matched to a gene. Written as DNA, the CDR3 is TGTGCCAGCAGTGACCGAGGGAGGGCGAACACCGGGGAGCTGTTTTTT. Translated: CASSDRGRANTGELFF.

With respect to this clone: The junction departs from the called germline gene at one end, perhaps through a read error. The J gene is TRBJ2-7, the V gene TRBV7-3, with D perhaps matching TRBD1 (6 bases). CDR3 length: 14 residues. CDR1 SGHTA and CDR2 FQGTGA come from the germline V gene. CDR3 sequence reads: CASSVTGLAYEQYF. The CDR3 DNA follows: TGTGCCAGCAGCGTAACAGGGCTCGCCTACGAGCAGTACTTC. The full variable domain, its missing parts supplied by reference TRBV7-3 and TRBJ2-7, is GAGVSQTPSNKVTEKGKYVELRCDPISGHTALYWYRQSLGQGPEFLIYFQGTGAADDSGLPNDRFFAVRPEGSVSTLKIQRTERGDSAVYLCASSVTGLAYEQYFGPGTRLTVT.

With regard to this clone: At the DNA level, this CDR3 is encoded by other sequences in the same sample as well. The V gene is TRBV5-1, the J gene TRBJ2-1; the match to TRBD2 covers 11 bases. The CDR3 sequence is 15 residues long. V gave up 2 bases and J gave up 7 bases; unmatched junction bases: 5. Per the germline V gene, CDR1 is SGHRS and CDR2 is YFSETQ. The CDR3 DNA sequence: TGCGCCAGCAGCTTCTCACTAGCGGGAGCTAATGAGCAGTTCTTC. Amino acids: CASSFSLAGANEQFF.

The chain recombines TRBV19 with TRBJ1-4; the match to TRBD1 covers 8 bases. The CDR3 loop spans 13 amino acids. V shed 8 bases, J shed 5 bases, and the junction held 4 bases outside the gene matches. The germline gives CDR1 LNHDA, CDR2 SQIVND (reference sequence). The CDR3 region has the DNA TGTGCCAGTCGGACAGGGCGAAATGAAAAACTGTTTTTT. This gives the protein CASRTGRNEKLFF.

The chain's CDR3 is CASSLDDTQYF. The DNA for the CDR3 is TGTGCCAGCAGCTTGGACGATACGCAGTATTTT. The genes are TRBV5-4 and TRBJ2-3; D unclear. The CDR3 runs 11 residues. Germline V gene lookup returns CDR1 SGHNT and CDR2 YYREEE (reference sequence). The V end was cut by 0 bases, the J end by 6 bases, with 2 bases between.